This entry features one TCR beta chain sequence. Its specificity is not known. The sample is drawn from a study of T-cell memory formation after mild COVID-19. General observations from the study: Clones that got smaller from day 15 to 85 had even CD4/CD8, while clones growing later tipped toward CD4+.

TCRdb re-derived calls from the 5' RACE reads in MiXCR, one entry per CDR3 protein. The sample has 450,000 or so distinct CDR3 sequences; around 27% are singletons. Germline CDR1 MNHEY, CDR2 SMNVEV (reference sequence). The ends lost 5 bases at V and 8 bases at J; junction bases unmatched: 7. There are 14 residues in the CDR3. The TCR was taken from an adult woman who had mild COVID-19 (a few samples of this study predate the infection). Cell type and time point are not known. The sequenced sample consisted of PBMCs or a T cell subset sorted from them (not recorded which). The V call is TRBV27, the J call TRBJ2-1; 9 bases align to TRBD2. CDR3 sequence: CASSLRSGRYEQFF. DNA for the CDR3: TGTGCCAGCAGTCTACGGAGCGGGAGGTATGAGCAGTTCTTC.